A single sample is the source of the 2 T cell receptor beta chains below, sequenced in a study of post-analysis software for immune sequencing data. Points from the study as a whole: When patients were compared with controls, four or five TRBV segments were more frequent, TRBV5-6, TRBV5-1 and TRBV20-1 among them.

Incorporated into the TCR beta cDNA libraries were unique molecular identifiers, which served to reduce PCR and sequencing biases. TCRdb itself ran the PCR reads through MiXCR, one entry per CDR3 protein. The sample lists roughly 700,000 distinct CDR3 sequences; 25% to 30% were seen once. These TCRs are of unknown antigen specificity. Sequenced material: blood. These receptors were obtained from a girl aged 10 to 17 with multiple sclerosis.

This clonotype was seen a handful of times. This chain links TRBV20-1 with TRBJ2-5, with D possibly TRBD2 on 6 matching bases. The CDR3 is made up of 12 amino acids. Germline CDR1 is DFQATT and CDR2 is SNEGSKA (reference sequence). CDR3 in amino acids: CSPRRRGETQYF. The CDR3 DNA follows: TGCAGCCCCAGACGGAGGGGAGAGACCCAGTACTTC.

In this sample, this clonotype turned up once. In nucleotides, the CDR3 is TGTGCCAGCAGCCAGCGGTCCGGACCCACCGGGGAGCTGTTTTTT. Protein sequence: CASSQRSGPTGELFF. V usage is TRBV7-6 and J usage is TRBJ2-2, with D perhaps matching TRBD2 (5 bases). Germline V gene data show CDR1 as SGHVS and CDR2 as FNYEAQ. V was clipped by 5 bases and J by 4 bases, with 14 bases between them. The CDR3 covers 15 residues. Combining the CDR3 with reference TRBV7-6 and TRBJ2-2 gives the whole variable domain GAGVSQSPRYKVTKRGQDVALRCDPISGHVSLYWYRQALGQGPEFLTYFNYEAQQDKSGLPNDRFSAERPEGSISTLTIQRTEQRDSAMYRCASSQRSGPTGELFFGEGSRLTVL.